Listed below are T cell receptor beta chains from one sample, sequenced in a study of beta chain features in type 1 diabetes. Method: immunoSEQ multiplex PCR; TCRdb's copy keeps in-frame clones and lacks some. The data show about 400,000 clones, approximately 12% seen once. Source material: naive CD4+ T cells from blood. All receptors derive from a young woman with type 1 diabetes. CDR3s include the opening cysteine and the closing phenylalanine or tryptophan. A D gene is named only where the DNA matches it firmly. Clone size appears in some rows only: once, few, many, or a class for an expanded clone.

abundance: -
j_gene: TRBJ2-1
d_gene: TRBD2
v_gene: TRBV7-6
CDR3nt: TGTGCCAGCAGCCCCAGACTAGCGGGAGTGGGAGAGCAGTTCTTC
CDR3aa: CASSPRLAGVGEQFF

abundance: -
j_gene: TRBJ1-1
d_gene: TRBD1
v_gene: TRBV19
CDR3nt: TGTGCCACCGTAAGACAGGGGGACACTGAAGCTTTCTTT
CDR3aa: CATVRQGDTEAFF

abundance: few
j_gene: TRBJ2-7
d_gene: -
v_gene: TRBV5-1
CDR3nt: TGCGCCAGCAGCTTGGTTGAAGGGGCCTACGAGCAGTACTTC
CDR3aa: CASSLVEGAYEQYF

abundance: -
j_gene: TRBJ2-3
d_gene: TRBD1
v_gene: TRBV6-5
CDR3nt: TGTGCCAGCAGGACCTATGACAGGGGCGATACGCAGTATTTT
CDR3aa: CASRTYDRGDTQYF

abundance: -
j_gene: TRBJ2-3
d_gene: -
v_gene: TRBV9
CDR3nt: TGTGCCAGCAGCGTAGGGGACAATACGCAGTATTTT
CDR3aa: CASSVGDNTQYF

abundance: -
j_gene: TRBJ2-5
d_gene: TRBD2
v_gene: TRBV5-1
CDR3nt: TGCGCCAGCAGCCTAGCGGGGGGTCTAGAGACCCAGTACTTC
CDR3aa: CASSLAGGLETQYF

abundance: -
j_gene: TRBJ1-5
d_gene: -
v_gene: TRBV29-1
CDR3nt: TGCAGCGTTGATCAGGGTAGCAATCAGCCCCAGCATTTT
CDR3aa: CSVDQGSNQPQHF

abundance: -
j_gene: TRBJ1-6
d_gene: TRBD1
v_gene: TRBV15
CDR3nt: TGTGCCACCAGCAGAGATTGGACAGGGGATCATTCACCCCTCCACTTT
CDR3aa: CATSRDWTGDHSPLHF

abundance: few
j_gene: TRBJ2-1
d_gene: -
v_gene: TRBV30
CDR3nt: TGTGCCTGGAGTGCAGGGAGGTATGAGCAGTTCTTC
CDR3aa: CAWSAGRYEQFF

abundance: -
j_gene: TRBJ2-2
d_gene: -
v_gene: TRBV5-6
CDR3nt: TGTGCCAGCAGCTTAGATACCGGGACAACGAACACCGGGGAGCTGTTTTTT
CDR3aa: CASSLDTGTTNTGELFF

abundance: few
j_gene: TRBJ2-1
d_gene: -
v_gene: TRBV2
CDR3nt: TGTGCCAGCAGTTACACCAATGCGGGTCCTTCCTACAATGAGCAGTTCTTC
CDR3aa: CASSYTNAGPSYNEQFF

abundance: few
j_gene: TRBJ1-2
d_gene: TRBD1
v_gene: TRBV6-5
CDR3nt: TGTGCCAGCAGCCCCCAGGGGGCCCGCCAGAGTGGCTACACCTTC
CDR3aa: CASSPQGARQSGYTF

abundance: -
j_gene: TRBJ1-2
d_gene: TRBD1
v_gene: TRBV27
CDR3nt: TGTGCCAGCAGTACCACAAGGACAGGGGGCCCGGTTGGGGGCTACACCTTC
CDR3aa: CASSTTRTGGPVGGYTF

abundance: -
j_gene: TRBJ1-1
d_gene: TRBD1
v_gene: TRBV7-8
CDR3nt: TGTGCCAGCAGCCCCCGACAGGGTATGAACACTGAAGCTTTCTTT
CDR3aa: CASSPRQGMNTEAFF

abundance: -
j_gene: TRBJ2-2
d_gene: -
v_gene: TRBV29-1
CDR3nt: TGCAGCGTTCTAGTCCAGCCGAACACCGGGGAGCTGTTTTTT
CDR3aa: CSVLVQPNTGELFF

abundance: few
j_gene: TRBJ1-6
d_gene: TRBD1
v_gene: TRBV6-1
CDR3nt: TGTGCCAGCAGTGAAAGGACAGGGGGCATTTCACCCCTCCACTTT
CDR3aa: CASSERTGGISPLHF

abundance: once
j_gene: TRBJ2-3
d_gene: -
v_gene: TRBV5-6
CDR3nt: TGTGCCAGCAGCTTGGGGTCGACAGCAGATACGCAGTATTTT
CDR3aa: CASSLGSTADTQYF

abundance: -
j_gene: TRBJ2-5
d_gene: -
v_gene: TRBV5-1
CDR3nt: TGCGCCAGCAGCTACCGGGAGAGGGAGACCCAGTACTTC
CDR3aa: CASSYRERETQYF

abundance: few
j_gene: TRBJ2-5
d_gene: TRBD2
v_gene: TRBV4-3
CDR3nt: TGCGCCAGCAGCCAAGAGTTCCTTGCGGGGGGGCCCGAGACCCAGTACTTC
CDR3aa: CASSQEFLAGGPETQYF

abundance: -
j_gene: TRBJ2-5
d_gene: TRBD2
v_gene: TRBV29-1
CDR3nt: TGCAGCGCCAGCGGGAGGAGGGAGACCCAGTACTTC
CDR3aa: CSASGRRETQYF

abundance: -
j_gene: TRBJ2-2
d_gene: -
v_gene: TRBV5-6
CDR3nt: TGTGCCAGCAGCGCAATACTAGTTAGGGAGCTGTTTTTT
CDR3aa: CASSAILVRELFF

abundance: -
j_gene: TRBJ2-7
d_gene: -
v_gene: TRBV7-2
CDR3nt: TGTGCCAGCAGCTTGAGCTTCTACGAGCAGTACTTC
CDR3aa: CASSLSFYEQYF

abundance: few
j_gene: TRBJ1-2
d_gene: -
v_gene: TRBV28
CDR3nt: TGTGCCAGCAGTTTATCGGTGATTCTCCGGGGCTATGGCTACACCTTC
CDR3aa: CASSLSVILRGYGYTF

abundance: few
j_gene: TRBJ2-1
d_gene: -
v_gene: TRBV5-1
CDR3nt: TGCGCCAGCAGCCCCCCAGGGTACAATGAGCAGTTCTTC
CDR3aa: CASSPPGYNEQFF

abundance: few
j_gene: TRBJ1-1
d_gene: -
v_gene: TRBV4-1
CDR3nt: TGCGCCAGCAGCCAACCAACATCAGTGAGGACTGAAGCTTTCTTT
CDR3aa: CASSQPTSVRTEAFF

abundance: few
j_gene: TRBJ2-5
d_gene: TRBD1
v_gene: TRBV19
CDR3nt: TGTGCCAGTAGTATACGGACAGGCGGGGAGACCCAGTACTTC
CDR3aa: CASSIRTGGETQYF

abundance: -
j_gene: TRBJ2-4
d_gene: -
v_gene: TRBV5-1
CDR3nt: TGCGCCAGCAGCTTGGGCGACTTGATAGGCATTCAGTACTTC
CDR3aa: CASSLGDLIGIQYF

abundance: few
j_gene: TRBJ2-1
d_gene: TRBD2
v_gene: TRBV29-1
CDR3nt: TGCAGCGTTGGGGTAGCGGGAGTGTCCAATGAGCAGTTCTTC
CDR3aa: CSVGVAGVSNEQFF

abundance: -
j_gene: TRBJ2-3
d_gene: -
v_gene: TRBV20-1
CDR3nt: TGCAGTGCTTTTAACACAGATACGCAGTATTTT
CDR3aa: CSAFNTDTQYF

abundance: -
j_gene: TRBJ2-5
d_gene: TRBD2
v_gene: TRBV7-9
CDR3nt: TGTGCCAGCATGGGACTAGCAATGCAAGAGACCCAGTACTTC
CDR3aa: CASMGLAMQETQYF

abundance: -
j_gene: TRBJ1-1
d_gene: -
v_gene: TRBV6-6
CDR3nt: TGTGCCAGCAGTACATGGTCCTCGAACACTGAAGCTTTCTTT
CDR3aa: CASSTWSSNTEAFF

abundance: -
j_gene: TRBJ2-7
d_gene: -
v_gene: TRBV7-9
CDR3nt: TGTGCCAGCAGCTTAGAGCCGGGAATCTACGAGCAGTACTTC
CDR3aa: CASSLEPGIYEQYF

abundance: few
j_gene: TRBJ1-5
d_gene: -
v_gene: TRBV6-5
CDR3nt: TGTGCCAGCAGCCGGGAACACAATCAGCCCCAGCATTTT
CDR3aa: CASSREHNQPQHF

abundance: -
j_gene: TRBJ1-2
d_gene: -
v_gene: TRBV6-5
CDR3nt: TGTGCCAGCAGGGAAAGTGCGGTTGGCTACACCTTC
CDR3aa: CASRESAVGYTF

abundance: -
j_gene: TRBJ2-7
d_gene: TRBD1
v_gene: TRBV6-5
CDR3nt: TGTGCCAGCAGTTACGGCTTGACAGGGGCCTACGAGCAGTACTTC
CDR3aa: CASSYGLTGAYEQYF

abundance: few
j_gene: TRBJ1-5
d_gene: TRBD1
v_gene: TRBV19
CDR3nt: TGTGCCAGTAGTACGACACAGGGGGCTCAGCCCCAGCATTTT
CDR3aa: CASSTTQGAQPQHF

abundance: -
j_gene: TRBJ2-3
d_gene: -
v_gene: TRBV10-3
CDR3nt: TGTGCCATCAGTGAGTCGATGAGGGATACGCAGTATTTT
CDR3aa: CAISESMRDTQYF

abundance: few
j_gene: TRBJ2-1
d_gene: -
v_gene: TRBV6-5
CDR3nt: TGTGCCAGCAGTTACTCGCGGTGGAGGGATGAGCAGTTCTTC
CDR3aa: CASSYSRWRDEQFF

abundance: few
j_gene: TRBJ2-5
d_gene: TRBD2
v_gene: TRBV4-3
CDR3nt: TGCGCCAGCAGCCAGCTACTAGCGGATCGCCAAGAGACCCAGTACTTC
CDR3aa: CASSQLLADRQETQYF

abundance: -
j_gene: TRBJ2-5
d_gene: -
v_gene: TRBV5-5
CDR3nt: TGTGCCAGCAGTGGTTGGAGTGGCCAAGAGACCCAGTACTTC
CDR3aa: CASSGWSGQETQYF

abundance: few
j_gene: TRBJ1-4
d_gene: -
v_gene: TRBV5-1
CDR3nt: TGCGCCAGCAGCTTGGAGGGACACAGCGAAAAACTGTTTTTT
CDR3aa: CASSLEGHSEKLFF

abundance: -
j_gene: TRBJ2-3
d_gene: TRBD2
v_gene: TRBV28
CDR3nt: TGTGCCAGCAGGACGGGCCAGCGGGAGTTCTTAGATACGCAGTATTTT
CDR3aa: CASRTGQREFLDTQYF

abundance: -
j_gene: TRBJ2-4
d_gene: -
v_gene: TRBV19
CDR3nt: TGTGCCAGTAGTACAGGGAATGGTAGAAACATTCAGTACTTC
CDR3aa: CASSTGNGRNIQYF

abundance: -
j_gene: TRBJ1-1
d_gene: -
v_gene: TRBV10-3
CDR3nt: TGTGCCATCAGTGGAATGAGGGGGGAAGCTTTCTTT
CDR3aa: CAISGMRGEAFF

abundance: -
j_gene: TRBJ1-2
d_gene: -
v_gene: TRBV7-9
CDR3nt: TGTGCCAGCAGCTTAGTGGGGCTAGGCTACACCTTC
CDR3aa: CASSLVGLGYTF

abundance: -
j_gene: TRBJ2-3
d_gene: -
v_gene: TRBV7-9
CDR3nt: TGTGCCAGCAGCTTAACAGGGAGCACAGATACGCAGTATTTT
CDR3aa: CASSLTGSTDTQYF

abundance: -
j_gene: TRBJ2-6
d_gene: -
v_gene: TRBV21-1
CDR3nt: TGTGCCAGCAGCTCTACGTTGGACAGGGGGCACTCTGGGGCCAACGTCCTGACTTTC
CDR3aa: CASSSTLDRGHSGANVLTF

abundance: -
j_gene: TRBJ1-2
d_gene: -
v_gene: TRBV6-5
CDR3nt: TGTGCCAGCAGTTACTCGGAGTCGGCCTATGGCTACACCTTC
CDR3aa: CASSYSESAYGYTF

abundance: -
j_gene: TRBJ1-5
d_gene: TRBD1
v_gene: TRBV28
CDR3nt: TGTGCCAGCAGTCAAACTACAGGGGGCAATCAGCCCCAGCATTTT
CDR3aa: CASSQTTGGNQPQHF

abundance: -
j_gene: TRBJ1-2
d_gene: -
v_gene: TRBV6-5
CDR3nt: TGTGCCAGCAGCAGAGCGGGGATTTATGGCTACACCTTC
CDR3aa: CASSRAGIYGYTF

abundance: -
j_gene: TRBJ2-1
d_gene: -
v_gene: TRBV18
CDR3nt: TGTGCCAGCTCAAAGGGACTCTACAATGAGCAGTTCTTC
CDR3aa: CASSKGLYNEQFF

abundance: few
j_gene: TRBJ2-7
d_gene: -
v_gene: TRBV28
CDR3nt: TGTGCCAGCAGGTCTGTCCCGGGGGAGCAGTACTTC
CDR3aa: CASRSVPGEQYF

abundance: -
j_gene: TRBJ2-1
d_gene: TRBD2
v_gene: TRBV28
CDR3nt: TGTGCCAGCGGGTTAGCGGGAGCTTCCAACAATGAGCAGTTCTTC
CDR3aa: CASGLAGASNNEQFF

abundance: -
j_gene: TRBJ2-1
d_gene: TRBD2
v_gene: TRBV7-2
CDR3nt: TGTGCCAGCAGCTTAGTTAGCGGGGGGGCCAGGAATGAGCAGTTCTTC
CDR3aa: CASSLVSGGARNEQFF